This T cell receptor (beta chain) emerged from a study of T cell responses to AZD1222 COVID-19 vaccine. TCRdb keeps only in-frame clones here, not all; method: immunoSEQ multiplex PCR. Found here are 150,000 to 200,000 clones, more than 85% of them singletons; the top ten hold approximately 1.2%. This CDR3 has 14 residues. J was trimmed by 1 base and V by 6 bases; bases with no gene match: 5. CDR1 is SEHNR and CDR2 is FQNEAQ in the germline V gene (reference sequence). The sequenced sample was peripheral blood, obtained 28 days after the second AZD1222 dose. The chain has TRBV7-9 and TRBJ2-5; the match to TRBD1 covers 7 bases. This sequence originates from an adult who received the AZD1222 COVID-19 vaccine. CDR3 amino acids: CASRSRQGQETQYF. The CDR3 DNA follows: TGTGCCAGCAGATCCAGACAGGGCCAAGAGACCCAGTACTTC.